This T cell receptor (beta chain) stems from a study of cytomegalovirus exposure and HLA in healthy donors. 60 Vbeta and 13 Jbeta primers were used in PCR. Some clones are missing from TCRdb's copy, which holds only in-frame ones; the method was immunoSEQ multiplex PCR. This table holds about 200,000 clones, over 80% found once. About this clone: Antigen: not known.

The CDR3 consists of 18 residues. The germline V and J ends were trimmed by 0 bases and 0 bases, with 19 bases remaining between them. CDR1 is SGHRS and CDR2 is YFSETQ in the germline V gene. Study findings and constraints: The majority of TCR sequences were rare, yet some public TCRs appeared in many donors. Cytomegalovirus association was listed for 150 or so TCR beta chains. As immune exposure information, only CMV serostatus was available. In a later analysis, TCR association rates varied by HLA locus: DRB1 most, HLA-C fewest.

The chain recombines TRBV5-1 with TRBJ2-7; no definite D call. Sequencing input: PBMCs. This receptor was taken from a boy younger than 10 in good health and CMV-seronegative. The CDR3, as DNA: TGCGCCAGCAGCTTGGCCCCCCCTGGAGCGTGGAGCTCCTACGAGCAGTACTTC. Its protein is CASSLAPPGAWSSYEQYF.